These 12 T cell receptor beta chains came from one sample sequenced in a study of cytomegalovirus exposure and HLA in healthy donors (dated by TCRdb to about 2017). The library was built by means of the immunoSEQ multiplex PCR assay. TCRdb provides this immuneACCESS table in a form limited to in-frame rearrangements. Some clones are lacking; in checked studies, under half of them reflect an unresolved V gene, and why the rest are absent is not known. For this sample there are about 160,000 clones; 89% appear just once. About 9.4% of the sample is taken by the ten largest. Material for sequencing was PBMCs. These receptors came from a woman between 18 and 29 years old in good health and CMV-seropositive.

CDR3 nucleotides: TGTGCCAGCAACTCGGACAGGGGAGATGGCTACACCTTC. Its translation: CASNSDRGDGYTF. The V call is TRBV11-3, the J call TRBJ1-2, with 9 bases aligning to TRBD1. V gave up 7 bases and J gave up 6 bases; unmatched junction bases: 6. In germline, CDR1 is SGHNT, CDR2 YENEEA. CDR3 length: 13 amino acids.

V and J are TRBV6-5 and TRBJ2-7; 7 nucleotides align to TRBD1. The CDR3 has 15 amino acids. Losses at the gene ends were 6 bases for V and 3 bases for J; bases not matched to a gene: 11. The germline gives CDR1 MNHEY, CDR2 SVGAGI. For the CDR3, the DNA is TGTGCCAGCAGAACGGACGGGGCAGGGGGCTACGAGCAGTACTTC. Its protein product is CASRTDGAGGYEQYF.

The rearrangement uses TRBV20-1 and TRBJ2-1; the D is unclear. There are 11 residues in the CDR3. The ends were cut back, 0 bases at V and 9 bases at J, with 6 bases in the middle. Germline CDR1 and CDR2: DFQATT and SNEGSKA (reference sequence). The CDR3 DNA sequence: TGCAGTGCTAGAGATATGCGTGAGCAGTTCTTC. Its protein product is CSARDMREQFF.

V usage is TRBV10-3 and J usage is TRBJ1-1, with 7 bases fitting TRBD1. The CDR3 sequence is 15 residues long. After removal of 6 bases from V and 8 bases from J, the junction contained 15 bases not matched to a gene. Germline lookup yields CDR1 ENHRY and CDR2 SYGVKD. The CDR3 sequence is CAISPRTGGEAEAFF. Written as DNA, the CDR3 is TGTGCCATCAGCCCAAGGACAGGCGGCGAGGCCGAAGCTTTCTTT.

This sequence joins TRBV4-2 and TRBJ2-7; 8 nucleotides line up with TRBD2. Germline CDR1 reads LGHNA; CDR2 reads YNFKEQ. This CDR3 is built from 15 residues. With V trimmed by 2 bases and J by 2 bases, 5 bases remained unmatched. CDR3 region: CASSQLAGGTYEQYF. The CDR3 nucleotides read TGTGCCAGCAGCCAATTGGCGGGAGGTACCTACGAGCAGTACTTC.

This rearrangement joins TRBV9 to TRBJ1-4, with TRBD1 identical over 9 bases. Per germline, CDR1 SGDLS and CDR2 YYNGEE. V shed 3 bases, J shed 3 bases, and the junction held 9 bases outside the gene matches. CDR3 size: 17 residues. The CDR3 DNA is TGTGCCAGCAGCGCGCAACTCCGACAGGGGGCTAATGAAAAACTGTTTTTT. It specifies CASSAQLRQGANEKLFF.

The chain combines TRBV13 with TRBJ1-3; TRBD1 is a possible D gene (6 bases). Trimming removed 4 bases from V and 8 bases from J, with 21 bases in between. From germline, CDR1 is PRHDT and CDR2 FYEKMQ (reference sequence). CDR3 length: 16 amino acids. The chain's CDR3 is CASSSLRGSFGDTIYF. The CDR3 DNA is TGTGCCAGCAGCTCACTCAGGGGTAGTTTTGGGGACACCATATATTTT.

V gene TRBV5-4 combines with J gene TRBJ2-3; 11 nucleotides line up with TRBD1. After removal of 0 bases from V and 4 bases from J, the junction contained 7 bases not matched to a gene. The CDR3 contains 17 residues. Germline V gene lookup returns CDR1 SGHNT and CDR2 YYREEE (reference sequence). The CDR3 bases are TGTGCCAGCAGCTTGGATGGGCCGGGACAGGGGGCAGATACGCAGTATTTT. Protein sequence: CASSLDGPGQGADTQYF.

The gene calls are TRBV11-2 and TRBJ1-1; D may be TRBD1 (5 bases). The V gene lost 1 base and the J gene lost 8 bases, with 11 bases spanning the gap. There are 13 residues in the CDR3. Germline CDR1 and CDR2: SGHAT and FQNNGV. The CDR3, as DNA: TGTGCCAGCAGCTTAGGTTGGGGCAGGGAAGCTTTCTTT. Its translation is CASSLGWGREAFF.

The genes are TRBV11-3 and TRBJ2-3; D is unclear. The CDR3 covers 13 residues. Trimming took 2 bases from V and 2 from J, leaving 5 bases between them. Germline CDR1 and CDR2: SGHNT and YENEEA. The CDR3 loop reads CASSLRLTDTQYF. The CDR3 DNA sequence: TGTGCCAGCAGCTTAAGACTCACAGATACGCAGTATTTT.

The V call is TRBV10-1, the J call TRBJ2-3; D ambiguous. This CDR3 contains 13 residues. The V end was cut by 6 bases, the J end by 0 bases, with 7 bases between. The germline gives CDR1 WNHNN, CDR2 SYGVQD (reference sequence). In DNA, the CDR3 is TGCGCCAGCAGGGCATCTAGCACAGATACGCAGTATTTT. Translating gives CASRASSTDTQYF.

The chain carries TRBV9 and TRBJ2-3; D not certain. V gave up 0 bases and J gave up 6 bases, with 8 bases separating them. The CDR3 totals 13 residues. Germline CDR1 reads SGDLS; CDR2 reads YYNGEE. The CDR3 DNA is TGTGCCAGCAGCGTAGCGCCAGCGGATACGCAGTATTTT. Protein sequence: CASSVAPADTQYF.